This paragraph covers one T cell receptor (beta chain) sequence. The CDR3 extends over 15 amino acids. Trimming cost V 6 bases and J 7 bases; bases outside gene matches: 15. Germline V gene sequence: CDR1 KGHSH, CDR2 LQKENI. The data belong to a study of blood T cell repertoires in COVID-19. Background on the study: Specimens from acute and convalescent COVID-19 originated in the United States, Italy and Spain. Sources were T cells, B-cell-depleted T cells, or PBMCs; the material itself was cDNA or gDNA.

Authors' analysis steps: Reference gene primers were amplified, and this amplification served to estimate nucleated cell counts. Profiled with immunoSEQ multiplex PCR; TCRdb holds only in-frame clones, not every one. V and J calls and clone size follow that table, whereas D and trimming were derived from the DNA. The repertoire has 60,000 or so clones, around 88% of them found once; the top ten carry more than 4.5%. The chain joins TRBV18 to TRBJ2-7; 7 nucleotides line up with TRBD2. The source is a man in his 60s with acute or convalescent COVID-19. The sequenced sample was peripheral blood. The CDR3 DNA follows: TGTGCCAGCTCTCCGCGGGAAGGGAGGGCCCGGGAGCAGTACTTC. Its translation: CASSPREGRAREQYF.